This T cell receptor (beta chain) was recovered during a study of CXCR3-negative and CXCR3-positive naive CD8 T cells. This CDR3 has 14 amino acids. The germline gives CDR1 SGDLS, CDR2 YYNGEE. The TRB cDNA libraries were prepared by 5' RACE with UMI labels. From the 5' RACE reads, TCRdb lists one entry per CDR3 protein and no DNA. The sample table sets out several thousand distinct CDR3 sequences. Judged by frequency, this clonotype is medium-sized. The V and J genes are TRBV9 and TRBJ2-1; there is no DNA to check the TCRdb D call of TRBD2. This TCR came from a human donor in good health. Some clones in this sample may be carry-over from other donors' samples. Sequenced: naive CXCR3- CD8+ T cells from blood. Noted subset: CD45RO-CCR7+CD27+CD95- naive CD8+ T cells lacking CXCR3 (TNR3-). The CDR3 loop is CASSESGRRHEQFF.